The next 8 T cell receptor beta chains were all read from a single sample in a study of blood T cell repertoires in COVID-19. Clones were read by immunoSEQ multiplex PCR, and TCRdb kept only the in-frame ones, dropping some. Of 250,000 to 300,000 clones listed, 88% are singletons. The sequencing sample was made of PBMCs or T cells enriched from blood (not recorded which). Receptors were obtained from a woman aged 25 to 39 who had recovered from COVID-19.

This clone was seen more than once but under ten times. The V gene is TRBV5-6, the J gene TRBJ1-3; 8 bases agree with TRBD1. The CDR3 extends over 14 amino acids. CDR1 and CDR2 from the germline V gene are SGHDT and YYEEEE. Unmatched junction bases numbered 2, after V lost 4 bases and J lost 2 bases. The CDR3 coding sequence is TGTGCCAGCAGCCCGGACAGGGCTGGAAACACCATATATTTT. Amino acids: CASSPDRAGNTIYF.

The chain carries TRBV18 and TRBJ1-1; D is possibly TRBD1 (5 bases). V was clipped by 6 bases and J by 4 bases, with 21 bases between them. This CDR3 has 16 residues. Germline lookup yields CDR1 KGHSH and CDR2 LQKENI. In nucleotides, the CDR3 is TGTGCCAGCTCGCCGATCGAACTGGGGGGGGGCACTGAAGCTTTCTTT. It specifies CASSPIELGGGTEAFF.

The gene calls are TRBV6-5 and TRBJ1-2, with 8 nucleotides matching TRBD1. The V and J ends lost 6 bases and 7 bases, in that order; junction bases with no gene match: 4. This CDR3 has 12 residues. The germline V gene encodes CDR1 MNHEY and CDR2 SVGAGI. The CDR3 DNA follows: TGTGCCAGCAGGCCAGGGGGCGGTGGCTACACCTTC. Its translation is CASRPGGGGYTF.

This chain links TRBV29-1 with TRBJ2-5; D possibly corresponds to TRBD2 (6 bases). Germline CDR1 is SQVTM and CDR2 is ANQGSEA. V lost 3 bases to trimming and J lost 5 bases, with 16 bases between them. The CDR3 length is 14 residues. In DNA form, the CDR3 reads TGCAGCGTTGAGGACGGAGGGCGCTGGGAGACCCAGTACTTC. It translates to CSVEDGGRWETQYF.

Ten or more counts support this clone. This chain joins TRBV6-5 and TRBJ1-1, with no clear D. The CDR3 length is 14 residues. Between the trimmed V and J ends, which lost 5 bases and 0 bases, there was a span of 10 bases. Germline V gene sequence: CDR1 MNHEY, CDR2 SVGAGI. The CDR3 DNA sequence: TGTGCCAGCAGTCTTGACTCTGTGAACACTGAAGCTTTCTTT. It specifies CASSLDSVNTEAFF.

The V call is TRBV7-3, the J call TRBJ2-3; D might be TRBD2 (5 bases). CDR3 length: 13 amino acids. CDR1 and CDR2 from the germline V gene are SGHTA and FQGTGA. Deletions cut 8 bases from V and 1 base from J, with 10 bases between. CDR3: CASGRRGTDTQYF. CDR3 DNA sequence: TGTGCCAGCGGGAGACGTGGCACAGATACGCAGTATTTT. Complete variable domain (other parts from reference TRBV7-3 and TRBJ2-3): GAGVSQTPSNKVTEKGKYVELRCDPISGHTALYWYRQSLGQGPEFLIYFQGTGAADDSGLPNDRFFAVRPEGSVSTLKIQRTERGDSAVYLCASGRRGTDTQYFGPGTRLTVL.

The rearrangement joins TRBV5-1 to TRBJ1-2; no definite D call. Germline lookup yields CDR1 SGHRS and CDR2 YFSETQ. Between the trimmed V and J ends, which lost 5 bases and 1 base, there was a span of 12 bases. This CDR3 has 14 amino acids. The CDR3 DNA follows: TGCGCCAGCAGGGAGGGAGGAGGTAACTATGGCTACACCTTC. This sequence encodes CASREGGGNYGYTF.

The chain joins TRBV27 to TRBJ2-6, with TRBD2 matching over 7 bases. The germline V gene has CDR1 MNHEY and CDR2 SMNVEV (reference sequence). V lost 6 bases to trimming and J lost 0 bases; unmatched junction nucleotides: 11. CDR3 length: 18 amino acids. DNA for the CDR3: TGTGCCAGCAGAAAGAGGGGAGGGAGGGGCTCTGGGGCCAACGTCCTGACTTTC. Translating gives CASRKRGGRGSGANVLTF.